This TCR beta chain comes out of a study of T cell repertoires in cytomegalovirus infection (dated by TCRdb to the late 2010s). Background for the entire study: Because public TCR beta signatures pointed to carriage of CMV infection together with the matching HLA type, the HLA type of each donor mattered for the analysis.

Data came from an Illumina HiSeq 1500. TCRdb ran its own pipeline on the public reads, namely fastp trimming at Q25 and MiXCR clone calling, and kept in-frame beta chains. Here each entry gathers all rows of one CDR3 protein and keeps the most common genes and DNA. The sample table contains fewer than 250,000 distinct CDR3 sequences; only one count was recorded for about 12% of them. 1.5% to 2% of the sample is taken by the ten largest. Turning to this clonotype: This clone's antigen is unknown. The input lacks base qualities; no much larger clone sits a single base away.

The paper as a whole reports these results and caveats: In the ex vivo response, HLA-C-restricted CMV-specific TCR beta clonotypes were dominant, and in two of eight donors the single most frequent clonotype came from this HLA-C-restricted group. In both this cohort and an independent roughly 400-donor cohort, the cumulative frequency of public TCR beta family members distinguished carriers of CMV infection plus the relevant HLA type.

This receptor was obtained from a human donor in good health (CMV status not recorded). Some clones in this sample may be carry-over from other donors' samples. The source material was PBMCs.

The DNA sequence is as follows: TGTGCCAGCAGCTGGGGGGAGGGCAGCAAAAACATTCAGTACTTC. Its translation is CASSWGEGSKNIQYF. This receptor chain uses TRBV7-2 and TRBJ2-4; the central 7 bases match TRBD2. The junction shows trimming of 4 bases on V and 3 bases on J, and the gene matches do not reach 6 bases of it. Counted from cysteine to phenylalanine, this CDR3 has 15 amino acids. Kept here is only the CDR3 DNA, which spans 45 bases and is read in frame from base 1. The germline V gene provides CDR1 SGHTA and CDR2 FQGNSA.